Each of the 3 T cell receptor beta chains below was sequenced from the same sample in a study of T cells in localized non-small cell lung cancer. Produced via immunoSEQ multiplex PCR; TCRdb's table is partial and in-frame only. The sample lists just over 20,000 clones; approximately 84% were seen once. Sequenced material: peripheral blood, taken before any cancer treatment. The receptors shown here come from a man aged 40-75 years with stage I lung adenocarcinoma.

The chain employs TRBV21-1 and TRBJ1-1; the DNA was not compared with TRBD1, the D call given in the table. TRBV21-1 is deemed a pseudogene. CDR3 length equals 12 residues. For the CDR3, the DNA is TGTGCCAGAATAACAGGGAGAACTGAAGCTTTCTTT. Translating it yields CARITGRTEAFF.

This chain joins TRBV19 and TRBJ1-1; D gene unclear. V was cut by 4 bases and J by 1 base, with 7 bases left in between. This CDR3 region has 13 residues. Per the germline V gene, CDR1 is LNHDA and CDR2 is SQIVND (reference sequence). DNA for the CDR3: TGTGCCAGTAGTACCCTGCAGAACACTGAAGCTTTCTTT. This codes for CASSTLQNTEAFF.

The chain joins TRBV10-2 to TRBJ1-5; D uncertain. This CDR3 is 16 amino acids long. CDR1 WSHSY and CDR2 SAAADI come from the germline V gene. Trimming pared 5 bases from V and 3 bases from J, leaving 17 bases between. In DNA, the CDR3 is TGCGCCAGCAGTCCCTCCGGCGGCCGGATCAATCAGCCCCAGCATTTT. As protein: CASSPSGGRINQPQHF.